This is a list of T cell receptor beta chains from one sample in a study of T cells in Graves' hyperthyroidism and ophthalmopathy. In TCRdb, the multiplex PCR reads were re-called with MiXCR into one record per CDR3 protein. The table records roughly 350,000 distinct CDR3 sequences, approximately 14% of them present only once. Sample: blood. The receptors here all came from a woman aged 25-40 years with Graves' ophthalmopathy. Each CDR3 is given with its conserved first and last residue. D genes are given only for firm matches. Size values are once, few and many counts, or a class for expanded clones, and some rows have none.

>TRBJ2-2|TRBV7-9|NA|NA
TGTGCCAGCAGCTTAAGGGCAGGTTTGAACACCGGGGAGCTGTTTTTT
CASSLRAGLNTGELFF
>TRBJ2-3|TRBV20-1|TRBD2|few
TGCAGTGCTAGAGGGGGACTAGCGGGGGGGCCCCGCACAGATACGCAGTATTTT
CSARGGLAGGPRTDTQYF
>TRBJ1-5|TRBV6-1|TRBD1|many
TGTGCCAGCAGTAAGAGACAGGGGGGAGGCAATCAGCCCCAGCATTTT
CASSKRQGGGNQPQHF
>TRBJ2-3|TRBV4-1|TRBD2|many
TGCGCCAGCAGCCAAAGGACTAGCGGGTCCACAGATACGCAGTATTTT
CASSQRTSGSTDTQYF
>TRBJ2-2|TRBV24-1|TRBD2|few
TGTGCCACCAGTGATTCGGGACTAGCGGGGGGAAACACCGGGGAGCTGTTTTTT
CATSDSGLAGGNTGELFF
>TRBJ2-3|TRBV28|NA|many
TGTGCCAGCAGGCCCATGCTGTTAACAGATACGCAGTATTTT
CASRPMLLTDTQYF
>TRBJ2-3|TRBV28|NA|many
TGTGCCAGCAGTTTATTACCCTTGACAGTTCAAGATACGCAGTATTTT
CASSLLPLTVQDTQYF
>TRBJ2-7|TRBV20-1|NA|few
TGCAGTGCTAGACCGCCAGGGAAATACGAGCAGTACTTC
CSARPPGKYEQYF
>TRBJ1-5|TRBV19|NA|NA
TGTGCCAGTAGTGGAAACAGATACAATCAGCCCCAGCATTTT
CASSGNRYNQPQHF
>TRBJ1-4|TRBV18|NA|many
TGTGCCAGCTCACCACTGGTCGGGGCAGGTGAAAAACTGTTTTTT
CASSPLVGAGEKLFF
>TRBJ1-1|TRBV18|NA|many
TGTGCCAGCTCATCAAAAGCCAACACTGAAGCTTTCTTT
CASSSKANTEAFF
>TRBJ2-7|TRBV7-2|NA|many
TGTGCCAGCAGCTTAACCTCTTCAGGGCGCTCCTACGAGCAGTACTTC
CASSLTSSGRSYEQYF
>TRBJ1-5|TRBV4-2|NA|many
TGTGCCAGCAAAACAGGGACCGGCAATCAGCCCCAGCATTTT
CASKTGTGNQPQHF
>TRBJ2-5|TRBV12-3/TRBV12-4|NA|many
TGTGCCAGCAGTTCTAGAGTTAGAGGTTCACTTCAGGAGACCCAGTACTTC
CASSSRVRGSLQETQYF
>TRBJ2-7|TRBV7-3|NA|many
TGTGCCAGCAGCTTATCCATCGGGTCCTCCCTAGACGAGCAGTACTTC
CASSLSIGSSLDEQYF
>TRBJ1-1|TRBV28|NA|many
TGTGCCAGCAGTCATCCCGGTGAAGCTTTCTTT
CASSHPGEAFF
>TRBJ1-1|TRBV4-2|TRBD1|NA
TGTGCCAGCAGCTACCAGGGGGGGTCGAACACTGAAGCTTTCTTT
CASSYQGGSNTEAFF
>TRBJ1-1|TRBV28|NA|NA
TGTGCCATCAGGGCCTCGAACACTGAAGCTTTCTTT
CAIRASNTEAFF
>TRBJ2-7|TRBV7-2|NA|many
TGTGCCAGCATTCCTCACCCGGGGGCGACCTACGAGCAGTACTTC
CASIPHPGATYEQYF
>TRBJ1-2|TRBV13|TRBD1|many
TGTGCCAGCAGCGAAGGACAGGTCCGGTATGGCTACACCTTC
CASSEGQVRYGYTF
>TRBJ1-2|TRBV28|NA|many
TGTGCCAGCAGCCGGGGACATCTACTCCCGAGCGGCTACACCTTC
CASSRGHLLPSGYTF
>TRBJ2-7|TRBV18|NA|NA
TGTGCCAGCTCACCACCGGAGGGGCCTTCCTACGAGCAGTACTTC
CASSPPEGPSYEQYF
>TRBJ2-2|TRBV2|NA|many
TGTGCCAGCAGTGACAGGGGGGCACGGACCGGGGAGCTGTTTTTT
CASSDRGARTGELFF
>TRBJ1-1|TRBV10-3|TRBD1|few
TGTGCCATCAGTGGAACAGGGGGTAGCATGAACACTGAAGCTTTCTTT
CAISGTGGSMNTEAFF
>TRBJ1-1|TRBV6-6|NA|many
TGTGCCAGCAGTTACTCGTGGGGGAACACTGAAGCTTTCTTT
CASSYSWGNTEAFF
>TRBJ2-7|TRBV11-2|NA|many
TGTGCCAGCCAAAGGGGGGGGGTCCTTCTCCGCGAGCAGTACTTC
CASQRGGVLLREQYF
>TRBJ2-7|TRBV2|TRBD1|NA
TGTGCCAGCAGTTCTCGGACAGGGGGCTCTAACGAGCAGTACTTC
CASSSRTGGSNEQYF
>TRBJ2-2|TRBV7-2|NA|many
TGTGCCAGCAGCCTCTTGGGCGGACCGAACACCGGGGAGCTGTTTTTT
CASSLLGGPNTGELFF
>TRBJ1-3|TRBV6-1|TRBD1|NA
TGTGCCAGCAAAAAGCAGGGGGACTCTGGAAACACCATATATTTT
CASKKQGDSGNTIYF
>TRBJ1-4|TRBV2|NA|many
TGTGCCAGCAGCCGGGCCCGGGATGAAAAACTGTTTTTT
CASSRARDEKLFF
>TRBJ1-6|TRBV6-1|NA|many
TGTGCCAGCAGTGAACTACGGTGGGCCGGTAATTCACCCCTCCACTTT
CASSELRWAGNSPLHF
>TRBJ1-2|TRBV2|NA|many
TGTGCCAGCAGTGACCTTGTTGGCTACACCTTC
CASSDLVGYTF
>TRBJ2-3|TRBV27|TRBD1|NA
TGTGCCAGCAGTTTAACACAGGACAGGGTGGGAGATACGCAGTATTTT
CASSLTQDRVGDTQYF
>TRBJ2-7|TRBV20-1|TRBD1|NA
TGCAGTGCTAGAACACAGGGGGTCTCCGAGCAGTACTTC
CSARTQGVSEQYF
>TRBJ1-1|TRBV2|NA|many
TGTGCCAGCTTTGGGATTGGGCGAACTGAAGCTTTCTTT
CASFGIGRTEAFF
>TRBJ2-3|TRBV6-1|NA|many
TGTGCCAGCAGTCCTAACAGCGGACCCGACACAGATACGCAGTATTTT
CASSPNSGPDTDTQYF
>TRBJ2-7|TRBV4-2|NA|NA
TGTGCCAGCAGCCAAGATGAGGGGGGGACTTCCTACGAGCAGTACTTC
CASSQDEGGTSYEQYF
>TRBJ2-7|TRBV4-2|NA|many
TGTGCCAGCAGCCAAGATCGATCCCAAAAACCCGGAGGGCAGTACTTC
CASSQDRSQKPGGQYF
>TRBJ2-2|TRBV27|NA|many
TGTGCCAGCAGTTTATTAGCCTCCGGGGAGCTGTTTTTT
CASSLLASGELFF
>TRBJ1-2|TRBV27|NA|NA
TGTGCCAGCAGTGGGGACGTTGATGGCTACACCTTC
CASSGDVDGYTF
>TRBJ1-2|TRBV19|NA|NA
TGTGCCAGTAGTGAGACGGTGGTCTATGGCTACACCTTC
CASSETVVYGYTF
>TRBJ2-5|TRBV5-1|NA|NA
TGCGCCGGCAGCTTGGGGACCAACTCGGAGTACTTC
CAGSLGTNSEYF
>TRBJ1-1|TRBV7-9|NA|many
TGTGCCAGCAGCTTAGGCCAGGGTAAATCTGAAGCTTTCTTT
CASSLGQGKSEAFF
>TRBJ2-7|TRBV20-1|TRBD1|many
TGCAGTGCTAGTATGGGACAGGGGTTCTACGAGCAGTACTTC
CSASMGQGFYEQYF
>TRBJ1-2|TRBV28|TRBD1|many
TGTGCCAGCAGGCTGACAGGGGGTTTTGGCTACACCTTC
CASRLTGGFGYTF
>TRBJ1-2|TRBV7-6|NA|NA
TGTGCCAGCAGCTTAATTAAAGGGGGGTTCTATGGCTACACCTTC
CASSLIKGGFYGYTF
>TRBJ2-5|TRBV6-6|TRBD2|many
TGTGCCAGCAGTTACTTAGGACTAGCGGGGACCAAAGAGACCCAGTACTTC
CASSYLGLAGTKETQYF